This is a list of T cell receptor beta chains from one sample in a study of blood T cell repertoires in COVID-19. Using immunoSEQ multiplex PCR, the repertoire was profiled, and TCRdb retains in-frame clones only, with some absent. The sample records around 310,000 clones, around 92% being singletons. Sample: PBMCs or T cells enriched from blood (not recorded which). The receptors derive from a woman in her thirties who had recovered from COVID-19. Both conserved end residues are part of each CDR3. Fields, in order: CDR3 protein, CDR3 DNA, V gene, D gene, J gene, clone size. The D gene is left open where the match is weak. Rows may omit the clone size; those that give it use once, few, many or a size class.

CDR3aa: CASSPPGGRVDETQYF
CDR3nt: TGTGCCAGCAGCCCGCCCGGCGGGCGGGTTGATGAGACCCAGTACTTC
v_gene: TRBV7-9
d_gene: .
j_gene: TRBJ2-5
abundance: once

CDR3aa: CSVRGPDRGPYGYTF
CDR3nt: TGCAGCGTGAGGGGGCCGGACAGGGGCCCCTATGGCTACACCTTC
v_gene: TRBV29-1
d_gene: TRBD1
j_gene: TRBJ1-2
abundance: .

CDR3aa: CASSYSGLVSNHGYTF
CDR3nt: TGTGCCAGCAGTTACTCGGGGCTCGTTTCTAACCATGGCTACACCTTC
v_gene: TRBV6-5
d_gene: .
j_gene: TRBJ1-2
abundance: .

CDR3aa: CASSSGTSGRSGELFF
CDR3nt: TGCGCCAGCAGCTCCGGGACTAGCGGGAGGTCCGGGGAGCTGTTTTTT
v_gene: TRBV5-1
d_gene: TRBD2
j_gene: TRBJ2-2
abundance: .

CDR3aa: CASSSQTNTGELFF
CDR3nt: TGTGCCAGCAGTTCCCAGACGAACACCGGGGAGCTGTTTTTT
v_gene: TRBV6-5
d_gene: .
j_gene: TRBJ2-2
abundance: .

CDR3aa: CASSQEIETGELFF
CDR3nt: TGTGCCAGCAGCCAAGAAATCGAGACCGGGGAGCTGTTTTTT
v_gene: TRBV3-1/TRBV3-2
d_gene: .
j_gene: TRBJ2-2
abundance: .

CDR3aa: CASSYTGSYGYTF
CDR3nt: TGTGCCAGCAGTTACACAGGGAGTTATGGCTACACCTTC
v_gene: TRBV6-5
d_gene: .
j_gene: TRBJ1-2
abundance: .

CDR3aa: CASSNPRDRGNSYEQYF
CDR3nt: TGTGCCAGCAGTAACCCCCGGGACAGGGGGAACTCCTACGAGCAGTACTTC
v_gene: TRBV6-4
d_gene: TRBD1
j_gene: TRBJ2-7
abundance: .

CDR3aa: CAIREDRGEDTQYF
CDR3nt: TGTGCCATCAGGGAAGACAGGGGGGAAGATACGCAGTATTTT
v_gene: TRBV10-3
d_gene: TRBD1
j_gene: TRBJ2-3
abundance: .

CDR3aa: CASSQSQGGIGNQPQHF
CDR3nt: TGCGCCAGCAGTCAATCTCAGGGGGGCATCGGCAATCAGCCCCAGCATTTT
v_gene: TRBV23-1
d_gene: TRBD1
j_gene: TRBJ1-5
abundance: .

CDR3aa: CASSQESFGLAGRHLFF
CDR3nt: TGCGCCAGCAGCCAAGAAAGTTTTGGGCTAGCGGGACGACATCTGTTTTTT
v_gene: TRBV4-3
d_gene: TRBD2
j_gene: TRBJ2-2
abundance: .

CDR3aa: CASSSTGGTNYGYTF
CDR3nt: TGTGCCAGCAGCTCCACGGGGGGGACTAACTATGGCTACACCTTC
v_gene: TRBV11-2
d_gene: .
j_gene: TRBJ1-2
abundance: .

CDR3aa: CASSFGTGSYEQYF
CDR3nt: TGTGCCAGCAGCTTCGGGACAGGGTCCTACGAGCAGTACTTC
v_gene: TRBV5-4
d_gene: TRBD1
j_gene: TRBJ2-7
abundance: .

CDR3aa: CASSLAQGLAGYTF
CDR3nt: TGCGCCAGCAGCTTGGCCCAGGGTTTGGCTGGCTACACCTTC
v_gene: TRBV5-1
d_gene: .
j_gene: TRBJ1-2
abundance: .

CDR3aa: CASSVRQGAGQPQHF
CDR3nt: TGTGCCAGCAGTGTTAGGCAGGGGGCCGGTCAGCCCCAGCATTTT
v_gene: TRBV2
d_gene: TRBD1
j_gene: TRBJ1-5
abundance: .

CDR3aa: CASSLVRTGELFF
CDR3nt: TGCGCCAGCAGCTTGGTGAGGACCGGGGAGCTGTTTTTT
v_gene: TRBV5-1
d_gene: .
j_gene: TRBJ2-2
abundance: .

CDR3aa: CASSFSAGALTYNEQFF
CDR3nt: TGTGCCAGCAGCTTCTCGGCGGGAGCCTTGACCTACAATGAGCAGTTCTTC
v_gene: TRBV7-2
d_gene: TRBD2
j_gene: TRBJ2-1
abundance: once

CDR3aa: CASSLVGDEQYF
CDR3nt: TGTGCCAGCAGCTTGGTCGGGGACGAGCAGTACTTC
v_gene: TRBV5-8
d_gene: .
j_gene: TRBJ2-7
abundance: .

CDR3aa: CASREADRVTYEQYF
CDR3nt: TGTGCCAGTAGAGAGGCGGACAGGGTAACCTACGAGCAGTACTTC
v_gene: TRBV19
d_gene: TRBD1
j_gene: TRBJ2-7
abundance: .

CDR3aa: CASSLGSSANTGELFF
CDR3nt: TGCGCCAGCAGCTTGGGTTCTAGCGCTAACACCGGGGAGCTGTTTTTT
v_gene: TRBV5-1
d_gene: .
j_gene: TRBJ2-2
abundance: .

CDR3aa: CASSLEGQSYGYTF
CDR3nt: TGCGCCAGCAGCTTGGAGGGACAGTCATATGGCTACACCTTC
v_gene: TRBV5-1
d_gene: TRBD1
j_gene: TRBJ1-2
abundance: .

CDR3aa: CASSLRGVQETQYF
CDR3nt: TGTGCCAGCAGTTTGCGGGGGGTCCAAGAGACCCAGTACTTC
v_gene: TRBV27
d_gene: TRBD2
j_gene: TRBJ2-5
abundance: .

CDR3aa: CATSRDAGAHNEQFF
CDR3nt: TGTGCCACCAGCAGAGATGCGGGAGCCCACAATGAGCAGTTCTTC
v_gene: TRBV15
d_gene: TRBD2
j_gene: TRBJ2-1
abundance: .

CDR3aa: CASSEQGGQPQHF
CDR3nt: TGCGCCAGCAGTGAACAGGGGGGTCAGCCCCAGCATTTT
v_gene: TRBV10-2
d_gene: TRBD1
j_gene: TRBJ1-5
abundance: .

CDR3aa: CASSLLTSGFSYEQYF
CDR3nt: TGTGCCAGCAGTTTATTGACTAGCGGCTTTTCCTACGAGCAGTACTTC
v_gene: TRBV28
d_gene: TRBD2
j_gene: TRBJ2-7
abundance: .